This T cell receptor beta chain was found in a study of tumor-infiltrating lymphocytes in primary liver carcinoma. Study as a whole: Productive TCRbeta read counts per sample ran from roughly 3.5 to 7 million and were similar across tissue types. Broader study findings: In tumor-adjacent and tumor-blood pairs, overlap was lower than in tumor region pairs. There was no comparison of CD4+ and CD8+ repertoires, as samples were bulk unsorted.

This clonotype came up many times. Antigen: not known. Making TCR beta cDNA involved roughly 500 ng total RNA and a constant-region primer. What produced the TCR beta libraries was three nested multiplex PCR rounds using slightly modified ARM-PCR. Use of TRBV1-TRBV30 forward primers with a C-beta reverse primer characterized the first two PCR rounds, which lasted about 10 cycles each. MiXCR was run by TCRdb on the multiplex PCR reads, yielding one entry per CDR3 protein. Here the sample spans fewer than 400,000 distinct CDR3 sequences, approximately 54% being singletons. Unsorted whole blood supplied the RNA, and germline DNA was extracted too. Germline values: CDR1 MNHEY, CDR2 SVGAGI. The CDR3 covers 17 residues. The V segment lost 0 bases and the J segment 6 bases; nucleotides outside the gene matches: 3.

The material sequenced was peripheral blood. This receptor was taken from a woman in her twenties or thirties with primary liver carcinoma and hepatitis B virus infection. The rearrangement links TRBV6-5 to TRBJ2-1, with 15 bases aligning to TRBD2. The DNA of the CDR3 is TGTGCCAGCAGTTACTCCGGACTAGCGGGGGGGAGCAATGAGCAGTTCTTC. The encoded protein is CASSYSGLAGGSNEQFF.